The 19 T cell receptor beta chains below come from one sample, sequenced in a study of cytotoxic CD8 clonotypes in ibrutinib-treated CLL. The assay was immunoSEQ multiplex PCR, and TCRdb's table has in-frame clones only and misses some. The table shows roughly 130,000 clones, with about 91% occurring only once. The material was PBMCs, obtained after 12 months of ibrutinib treatment. The receptors come from a human donor with chronic lymphocytic leukemia.

The V gene is TRBV19, the J gene TRBJ2-1; 11 bases are shared with TRBD2. J gave up 4 bases and V 7 bases, and 9 bases lay outside the gene matches. Looked up from germline, CDR1 is LNHDA and CDR2 is SQIVND (reference sequence). CDR3 length: 16 residues. The CDR3 reads CASTPRGTSGYNEQFF. CDR3 in DNA: TGTGCCAGTACCCCGAGGGGGACTAGCGGATACAATGAGCAGTTCTTC.

The J gene is TRBJ2-1, the V gene TRBV14; perhaps TRBD1 as D (5 bases). The CDR3 has 12 residues. V gave up 2 bases and J gave up 6 bases, with 5 bases separating them. Germline assignment: CDR1 SGHDN and CDR2 FVKESK. The chain's CDR3 is CASSQQGNEQFF. CDR3 DNA sequence: TGTGCCAGCAGCCAACAGGGCAATGAGCAGTTCTTC. Filled out from reference TRBV14 and TRBJ2-1, the complete variable domain reads EAGVTQFPSHSVIEKGQTVTLRCDPISGHDNLYWYRRVMGKEIKFLLHFVKESKQDESGMPNNRFLAERTGGTYSTLKVQPAELEDSGVYFCASSQQGNEQFFGPGTRLTVL.

The chain couples TRBV6-6 to TRBJ2-7; TRBD1 matches 8 bases. The CDR3 contains 13 residues. Germline trimming cut 10 bases from V and 2 bases from J; bases unmatched to any gene: 7. Germline V gives CDR1 MNHNY, CDR2 SVGAGI (reference sequence). The CDR3 reads CATLPGQAYEQYF. The CDR3 DNA reads as TGTGCCACCCTACCGGGACAGGCCTACGAGCAGTACTTC.

The CDR3 DNA reads TGTGCCAGCAGGCAAGAACAGGGGGCCAACGAGCAGTACTTC. Protein sequence: CASRQEQGANEQYF. This chain connects TRBV2 to TRBJ2-7; 9 bases line up with TRBD1. Germline CDR1 and CDR2: SNHLY and FYNNEI. The V segment lost 6 bases and the J segment 5 bases; nucleotides outside the gene matches: 8. The length of the CDR3 is 14 residues.

The V call is TRBV6-5, the J call TRBJ2-5, with D possibly matching TRBD2 (6 bases). The CDR3 loop spans 14 amino acids. From germline, CDR1 is MNHEY and CDR2 SVGAGI. V dropped 0 bases and J dropped 5 bases, with 10 bases sitting between them. CDR3 in amino acids: CASSYSKEGETQYF. CDR3 coding DNA: TGTGCCAGCAGTTACTCGAAGGAGGGGGAGACCCAGTACTTC.

V and J are TRBV28 and TRBJ2-7; 7 bases are shared with TRBD1. This CDR3 has 14 amino acids. With 8 bases clipped from V and 4 bases from J, the junction kept 11 bases outside the gene matches. Germline V gene data show CDR1 as MDHEN and CDR2 as SYDVKM. The CDR3 DNA reads TGTGCCAGCGACCACCGCCGGGACAGTTACGAGCAGTACTTC. Amino acid sequence: CASDHRRDSYEQYF.

The J gene is TRBJ2-7, the V gene TRBV7-8, with D perhaps given as TRBD1 or TRBD2 (5 bases each). CDR1 is SGHVS and CDR2 is FQNEAQ in the germline V gene. The ends were cut back, 4 bases at V and 2 bases at J, with 18 bases in the middle. This CDR3 spans 16 amino acids. The CDR3 sequence: CASSSTPRDAAYEQYF. In nucleotides, the CDR3 is TGTGCCAGCAGCTCCACTCCTAGGGACGCGGCCTACGAGCAGTACTTC.

The CDR3 spells CASSLRLGGYQETQYF. The CDR3 coding sequence is TGTGCCAGCAGCTTAAGGCTGGGAGGGTACCAAGAGACCCAGTACTTC. V and J are TRBV7-3 and TRBJ2-5; TRBD2 agrees at 7 bases. J gave up 0 bases and V 1 base, and 5 bases lay outside the gene matches. Germline V gene lookup returns CDR1 SGHTA and CDR2 FQGTGA. The CDR3 runs 16 residues.

The chain carries TRBV2 and TRBJ2-7; unclear D gene. Germline lookup yields CDR1 SNHLY and CDR2 FYNNEI. CDR3 length: 14 residues. V was shortened by 4 bases and J by 3 bases, with 13 bases between the two germline ends. The CDR3, as DNA: TGTGCCAGCAGTGTTCTCGGCAGGCACTACGAGCAGTACTTC. Translated, it gives CASSVLGRHYEQYF.

The genes are TRBV5-5 and TRBJ2-7; 11 bases fit TRBD1. The germline V gene has CDR1 SGHKS and CDR2 YYEKEE (reference sequence). The ends lost 0 bases at V and 3 bases at J; junction bases unmatched: 2. The CDR3 totals 15 residues. CDR3 in DNA: TGTGCCAGCAGCTTGGGGACAGGGGGCTTCTACGAGCAGTACTTC. Translated: CASSLGTGGFYEQYF.

By its share, this clone is medium-sized (0.01 to 0.1%). The chain combines TRBV9 with TRBJ2-5; 7 bases map to TRBD1. Trimming took 0 bases from V and 5 from J; bases not matched to a gene: 7. The V gene's germline CDR1 is SGDLS and CDR2 YYNGEE. CDR3 length equals 15 residues. The CDR3 nucleotides read TGTGCCAGCAGCGTAGGTCACGTGACAGGGGAGACCCAGTACTTC. This sequence encodes CASSVGHVTGETQYF.

V gene TRBV29-1 combines with J gene TRBJ1-2; D perhaps matches TRBD1 (5 bases). Germline V gene data show CDR1 as SQVTM and CDR2 as ANQGSEA. The CDR3 has 14 residues. V dropped 5 bases and J dropped 4 bases, with 17 bases sitting between them. CDR3 bases: TGCAGCGTTTCCGATCGGGGCGTAGGCTATGGCTACACCTTC. The encoded protein is CSVSDRGVGYGYTF.

This chain connects TRBV4-3 to TRBJ1-3; D not resolved. Trimming cost V 0 bases and J 4 bases, with 7 bases left between them. CDR1 LGHNA and CDR2 YSLEER come from the germline V gene. This CDR3 comprises 14 residues. The DNA of the CDR3 is TGCGCCAGCAGCCAAGACCTGGCGGGAAACACCATATATTTT. Its translation: CASSQDLAGNTIYF.

This chain uses TRBV28 with TRBJ2-7; D could derive from TRBD1 or TRBD2 (5 bases each). Trimming cost V 1 base and J 6 bases, with 10 bases left between them. Germline V gene lookup returns CDR1 MDHEN and CDR2 SYDVKM. CDR3 size: 13 residues. This chain's CDR3 is CASSLLIGTEQYF. CDR3 in DNA: TGTGCCAGCAGTTTATTGATAGGGACCGAGCAGTACTTC.

The chain is built from TRBV7-6 and TRBJ2-2; maybe TRBD1 (6 bases). Germline V gives CDR1 SGHVS, CDR2 FNYEAQ. The CDR3 spans 12 residues. The CDR3 DNA sequence: TGTGCAAGCGAAGGGGGCACCGGGGAGCTGTTTTTT. The encoded protein is CASEGGTGELFF.

Only one count was recorded for this clone. The chain uses TRBV7-2 and TRBJ2-1; D could derive from TRBD1 or TRBD2 (5 bases each). The CDR3 totals 16 residues. Deletions cut 7 bases from V and 6 bases from J, with 22 bases between. In germline, CDR1 is SGHTA, CDR2 FQGNSA. The CDR3 bases are TGTGCCAGCACCCTAGGGACGGGATCCTGGGGCAATGAGCAGTTCTTC. Its protein product is CASTLGTGSWGNEQFF.

The chain carries TRBV11-2 and TRBJ2-5; 7 bases are a match to TRBD1. The CDR3 is made up of 17 amino acids. Germline CDR1 reads SGHAT; CDR2 reads FQNNGV. V was pared by 1 base and J by 4 bases, with 12 bases of the junction left unmatched. The CDR3 DNA follows: TGTGCCAGCAGCTTAGTGAATGGACCGACAGGGTTAGAGACCCAGTACTTC. Amino acid sequence: CASSLVNGPTGLETQYF. Looking up the rest from reference TRBV11-2 and TRBJ2-5 gives the full variable domain: EAGVAQSPRYKIIEKRQSVAFWCNPISGHATLYWYQQILGQGPKLLIQFQNNGVVDDSQLPKDRFSAERLKGVDSTLKIQPAKLEDSAVYLCASSLVNGPTGLETQYFGPGTRLLVL.

The chain combines TRBV13 with TRBJ1-4, with D tentatively TRBD1 (5 bases). Trimming removed 0 bases at V and 8 bases at J, with 13 bases between. In germline, CDR1 is PRHDT, CDR2 FYEKMQ (reference sequence). The CDR3 loop spans 15 amino acids. In nucleotides, the CDR3 is TGTGCCAGCAGCTTAGGAAACCAGGGTGGGGAAAAACTGTTTTTT. Its protein product is CASSLGNQGGEKLFF.

This chain joins TRBV2 and TRBJ2-3; D perhaps matches TRBD1 (6 bases). With 10 bases removed from V and 2 bases from J, the gap between germline ends came to 25 bases. CDR3 length: 17 amino acids. Germline loops: CDR1 SNHLY, CDR2 FYNNEI. The DNA of the CDR3 is TGTGCCACATCCGACAGCACCTACAGGGTTGACACAGATACGCAGTATTTT. Protein product: CATSDSTYRVDTDTQYF.